This T cell receptor (beta chain) derives from a study of neurological immune-mediated disorders. General study results and limits: None of the CDR3 amino acid sequences of expanded clones were shared across subjects, and this suggested private repertoires in all groups.

5'RACE generated cDNA with 10-nucleotide random UMIs. TCRdb re-derived calls from the 5' RACE reads in MiXCR, one entry per CDR3 protein. This sample has 30,000 to 45,000 distinct CDR3 sequences; more than 4.5% occur once, and the top ten carry roughly 9%. On this clonotype: Its cognate antigen is unknown.

It was blood bank volunteers in Maryland, USA who made up the healthy controls. The cell input for sorted libraries was 900,000 to 1,000,000, and those cells were CD4+ or CD8+ T cells. There are 16 residues in the CDR3. V was clipped by 3 bases and J by 3 bases, with 14 bases between them. The germline V gene has CDR1 SEHNR and CDR2 FQNEAQ (reference sequence). The receptor comes from a man between 18 and 29 years old in good health. Source material: CD4+ T cells from blood. The rearrangement links TRBV7-9 to TRBJ1-4; no clear D. CDR3 residues: CASSFYGRPSNEKLFF. In DNA form, the CDR3 reads TGTGCCAGCAGCTTTTATGGCCGACCGTCTAATGAAAAACTGTTTTTT.